Sequencing of this T cell receptor (beta chain) was carried out in a study of regulatory T cells in long-lasting Graves disease. Notes on the study in general: Preferential use of TRBV28, TRBJ1-2 and TRBJ2-5 was seen in persistent disease.

The germline gives CDR1 SGHRS, CDR2 YFSETQ. V dropped 1 base and J dropped 7 bases, with 14 bases sitting between them. The CDR3 loop spans 15 amino acids. Building of the TCR beta libraries involved iRepertoire HTBI primers and Arm-PCR of CDR3 regions. From the multiplex PCR reads, TCRdb called clonotypes with MiXCR, one entry per CDR3 protein. The sample carries hundreds of thousands of distinct CDR3 sequences, more than 15% recorded once. Time point denoted: newly diagnosed GD, antithyroid drugs for less than 3 months. Extracted RNA from PBMCs served as the source of the TCR library. A word on this clonotype: Its antigen is not known.

This sample was shared with a second study, whose subject was T cells in Graves' hyperthyroidism and ophthalmopathy.

The clonotype comes from a middle-aged woman with Graves disease. The input for sequencing was peripheral blood mononuclear cells (PBMCs), taken at new diagnosis, from a patient treated with antithyroid drugs. The genes are TRBV5-1 and TRBJ2-2; TRBD1 is a possible D gene (6 bases). The DNA for the CDR3 is TGCGCCAGCAGCTTGTCGCAGGGGTATAACGGGGAGCTGTTTTTT. It specifies CASSLSQGYNGELFF.